This TCR beta chain was captured by sequencing in a study of blood T cells in healthy people across ages. Germline loops: CDR1 SNHLY, CDR2 FYNNEI. Trimming took 4 bases from V and 6 from J, leaving 13 bases between them. This CDR3 has 13 residues. This clonotype showed up just a few times. The antigen is unknown. Findings and caveats of the study: What prevented conclusive comparison of naive and antigen-experienced cells was that PBMCs were unsorted.

With a J-beta primer mix and a sample-barcoded 5' primer, a second PCR ran 7 to 11 cycles. From the 5' RACE reads, TCRdb called clonotypes with MiXCR, one entry per CDR3 protein. Of some 1.5 million distinct CDR3 sequences listed, 28% were seen once; the top ten hold over 7%. The J gene is TRBJ2-7, the V gene TRBV2; D perhaps matches TRBD1 (6 bases). Sequencing used blood. The origin of this receptor is a woman aged 25 to 39 in good health. CDR3 coding DNA: TGTGCCAGCAGTGGAAGACAGGCAGGCGAGCAGTACTTC. This sequence encodes CASSGRQAGEQYF. The variable domain in full, completed from reference TRBV2 and TRBJ2-7, reads EPEVTQTPSHQVTQMGQEVILRCVPISNHLYFYWYRQILGQKVEFLVSFYNNEISEKSEIFDDQFSVERPDGSNFTLKIRSTKLEDSAMYFCASSGRQAGEQYFGPGTRLTVT.